This TCR beta chain was captured by sequencing in a study of PD-L1 blockade in urothelial cancer. Whole-study context: Blood drawn 3 weeks (second dose) and 6 weeks after treatment start was analyzed.

Profiling relied on immunoSEQ multiplex PCR, and the TCRdb table lists in-frame clones only, not all of them. The sample has about 85,000 clones, approximately 81% seen once. The CDR3 runs 14 residues. With 3 bases removed from V and 4 bases from J, the gap between germline ends came to 11 bases. Time point here: pretreatment peripheral blood. The chain is built from TRBV6-7 and TRBJ2-3; D possibly corresponds to TRBD2 (7 bases). TRBV6-7 is identified as an open reading frame with a role that is uncertain. This receptor was identified in a man aged 60 to 69 with urothelial cancer. The sequences come from PBMCs, collected around atezolizumab (anti-PD-L1) treatment. This CDR3 is CASSYPGGADTQYF. The CDR3 DNA reads TGTGCCAGCAGTTATCCGGGGGGCGCAGATACGCAGTATTTT.